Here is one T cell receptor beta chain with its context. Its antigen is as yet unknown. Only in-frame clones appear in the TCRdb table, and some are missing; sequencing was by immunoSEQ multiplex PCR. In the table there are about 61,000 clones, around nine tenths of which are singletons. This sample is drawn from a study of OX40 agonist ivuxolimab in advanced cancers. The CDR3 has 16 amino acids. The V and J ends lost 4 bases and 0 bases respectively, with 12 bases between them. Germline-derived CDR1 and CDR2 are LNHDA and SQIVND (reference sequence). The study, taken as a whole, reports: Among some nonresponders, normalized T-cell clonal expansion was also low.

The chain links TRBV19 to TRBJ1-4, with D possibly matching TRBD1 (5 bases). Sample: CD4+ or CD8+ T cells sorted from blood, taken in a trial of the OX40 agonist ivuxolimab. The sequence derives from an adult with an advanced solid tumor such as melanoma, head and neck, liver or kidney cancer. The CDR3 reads CASSTGTAATNEKLFF. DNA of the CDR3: TGTGCCAGTAGTACCGGGACGGCGGCAACTAATGAAAAACTGTTTTTT.